A single sample is the source of the 21 T cell receptor beta chains below, sequenced in a study of blood T cell repertoires in COVID-19. Here immunoSEQ multiplex PCR was the method, and the copy in TCRdb shows in-frame clones only, minus some. Among roughly 75,000 clones listed, roughly 80% were seen once. The specimen sequenced was peripheral blood. These TCRs come from a man between 65 and 80 years old with acute or convalescent COVID-19.

This chain connects TRBV4-3 to TRBJ1-1; D ambiguous. The CDR3 contains 15 residues. Germline loops: CDR1 LGHNA, CDR2 YSLEER. Trimming stripped 0 bases from V and 1 base from J, with 9 bases between. The CDR3 nucleotides are TGCGCCAGCAGCCAAGACCCGGGGAGGAACACTGAAGCTTTCTTT. It translates to CASSQDPGRNTEAFF.

This chain uses TRBV6-5 with TRBJ1-1, with D unresolved. Germline V lookup: CDR1 MNHEY, CDR2 SVGAGI. This CDR3 contains 11 residues. V was pared by 8 bases and J by 5 bases, with 9 bases between. Here the CDR3 reads CASVRGTEAFF. The CDR3 DNA follows: TGTGCCAGCGTACGAGGTACTGAAGCTTTCTTT.

J is TRBJ1-6 and V is TRBV25-1, with 8 bases lining up with TRBD1. Germline CDR1 and CDR2: MGHDK and SYGVNS. V lost 2 bases, J lost 11 bases, and 5 bases stayed unmatched. The CDR3 contains 14 residues. The CDR3 bases are TGTGCCAGCAGTGAAACAGGGGGGTATCCACCCCTCCACTTT. Protein sequence: CASSETGGYPPLHF.

Only one count was recorded for this clone. This chain uses TRBV21-1 with TRBJ2-7; no DNA check was done on the table's D call, TRBD1. TRBV21-1 is shown as a pseudogene. This CDR3 is built from 16 residues. The CDR3 nucleotides read TGTGCCAGCAGCAGTCTCGCGGGACAGGGGTATGACGAGCAGTACTTC. Protein: CASSSLAGQGYDEQYF.

The CDR3 is CASSVAQVPSTDTQYF. CDR3 DNA sequence: TGTGCCAGCAGCGTAGCTCAGGTCCCTAGCACAGATACGCAGTATTTT. The V gene is TRBV9, the J gene TRBJ2-3; D unresolved. Germline V gives CDR1 SGDLS, CDR2 YYNGEE. Between the trimmed V and J ends, which lost 0 bases and 0 bases, there was a span of 11 bases. This CDR3 comprises 16 residues.

The chain employs TRBV14 and TRBJ1-2, with D maybe TRBD1 (6 bases). The V end was cut by 0 bases, the J end by 2 bases, with 13 bases between. CDR1 SGHDN and CDR2 FVKESK come from the germline V gene. CDR3 size: 16 residues. The CDR3 region has the DNA TGTGCCAGCAGCCAAGATCTAAGGGGGGGAAACTATGGCTACACCTTC. Translating gives CASSQDLRGGNYGYTF.

This rearrangement joins TRBV5-1 to TRBJ1-1; no definite D call. Trimming cost V 3 bases and J 1 base, with 13 bases left between them. Per germline, CDR1 SGHRS and CDR2 YFSETQ. This CDR3 contains 15 residues. The CDR3 loop is CASSSPATGNTEAFF. The CDR3 region has the DNA TGCGCCAGCAGCTCCCCCGCAACCGGGAACACTGAAGCTTTCTTT.

The chain employs TRBV4-3 and TRBJ1-1, with no clear D. V lost 0 bases, J lost 6 bases, and 11 bases lay in between. This CDR3 has 14 amino acids. CDR1 is LGHNA and CDR2 is YSLEER in the germline V gene. In nucleotides, the CDR3 is TGCGCCAGCAGCCAAGATACGAAGAAGCCTGAAGCTTTCTTT. Its protein is CASSQDTKKPEAFF.

The chain couples TRBV7-9 to TRBJ1-4; TRBD1 aligns across 7 bases. V shed 5 bases, J shed 5 bases, and the junction held 11 bases outside the gene matches. CDR3 length equals 16 residues. The V gene's germline CDR1 is SEHNR and CDR2 FQNEAQ (reference sequence). The CDR3 bases are TGTGCCAGCAGCCAAGCTCTCGGGACAGCAAATGAAAAACTGTTTTTT. Translation gives CASSQALGTANEKLFF.

J is TRBJ2-2 and V is TRBV11-3; D remains unclear. V was clipped by 3 bases and J by 0 bases, with 8 bases between them. CDR3 size: 15 residues. Germline lookup yields CDR1 SGHNT and CDR2 YENEEA. Written as DNA, the CDR3 is TGTGCCAGCAGCTTTTCCCAGACGAACACCGGGGAGCTGTTTTTT. Encoded protein: CASSFSQTNTGELFF.

The chain combines TRBV12-3 or TRBV12-4 with TRBJ1-1; D is uncertain. The CDR3 has 12 amino acids. Trimming pared 11 bases from V and 0 bases from J, leaving 10 bases between. The CDR3 bases are TGTGCCTGTGGTAGTATGAACACTGAAGCTTTCTTT. It is translated as CACGSMNTEAFF.

This chain joins TRBV5-5 and TRBJ1-1, with D perhaps matching TRBD1 (6 bases). Trimming took off 6 bases at V and 4 bases at J, with 16 bases between the two ends. CDR1 is SGHKS, CDR2 YYEKEE, per germline (reference sequence). CDR3 size: 14 residues. This CDR3 is CASKLGATGTEAFF. The CDR3 nucleotides are TGTGCCAGCAAGTTGGGGGCAACGGGCACTGAAGCTTTCTTT.

The CDR3 nucleotides read TGTGCCAGCAGTTTTGACAGACTCTCTGGAAACACCATATATTTT. Protein: CASSFDRLSGNTIYF. The V call is TRBV6-5, the J call TRBJ1-3; TRBD1 is a possible D gene (5 bases). The CDR3 contains 15 residues. The V end lost 4 bases, the J end lost 0 bases, and 10 bases lay between the germline ends. CDR1 and CDR2 (germline): MNHEY, SVGAGI.

The rearrangement joins TRBV3-1 (or the pseudogene TRBV3-2) to TRBJ1-6, with 7 bases aligning to TRBD1. The ends lost 1 base at V and 8 bases at J; junction bases unmatched: 5. The CDR3 is 15 residues long. Germline-derived CDR1 and CDR2 are LGHDT and YNNKEL (reference sequence). The CDR3 is CASSQAPGGDSPLHF. The CDR3 DNA follows: TGTGCCAGCAGCCAAGCCCCAGGGGGAGATTCACCCCTCCACTTT.

The gene calls are TRBV3-1 (or the pseudogene TRBV3-2) and TRBJ2-7; 10 nucleotides align to TRBD2. The CDR3 runs to 13 residues. Germline loops: CDR1 LGHDT, CDR2 YNNKEL (reference sequence). V was clipped by 5 bases and J by 6 bases; unmatched bases: 4. CDR3 loop: CASSDTSGIEQYF. The CDR3, as DNA: TGTGCCAGCAGCGACACTAGCGGGATCGAGCAGTACTTC.

The chain uses TRBV11-2 and TRBJ1-2; possibly TRBD1 for D (5 bases). The V end was cut by 6 bases, the J end by 4 bases, with 15 bases between. The CDR3 spans 14 residues. Germline loops: CDR1 SGHAT, CDR2 FQNNGV. The CDR3 nucleotides read TGTGCCAGCAGATCTGGGGCGTCTACCTATGGCTACACCTTC. Residues: CASRSGASTYGYTF.

V gene TRBV27 combines with J gene TRBJ2-1; 9 bases agree with TRBD2. Germline assignment: CDR1 MNHEY and CDR2 SMNVEV (reference sequence). This CDR3 comprises 20 residues. The trim removed 5 bases at V and 0 bases at J, leaving 17 bases unmatched. The CDR3 loop is CASSPGLARSYPDSYNEQFF. CDR3 sequence (DNA): TGTGCCAGCAGTCCCGGACTAGCGCGAAGTTACCCGGACTCCTACAATGAGCAGTTCTTC.

The chain has TRBV30 and TRBJ1-1, with TRBD1 matching 7 bases. Germline assignment: CDR1 GTSNPN and CDR2 SVGIG (reference sequence). V shed 0 bases and J 7 bases; nucleotides not matched to a gene: 5. This CDR3 is 13 amino acids long. The CDR3 loop is CAWSVGDSFEAFF. The DNA of the CDR3 is TGTGCCTGGAGTGTAGGGGACAGCTTTGAAGCTTTCTTT.

V gene TRBV11-3 combines with J gene TRBJ2-1; D gene uncertain. The CDR3 is 13 residues long. Trimming left V 1 base short and J 7 bases short, with 8 bases between. Germline V gives CDR1 SGHNT, CDR2 YENEEA. The DNA for the CDR3 is TGTGCCAGCAGCTTAGGAGCGCGGAATGAGCAGTTCTTC. Its protein product is CASSLGARNEQFF.

The chain couples TRBV7-2 to TRBJ2-2, with 12 bases matching TRBD2. Looked up from germline, CDR1 is SGHTA and CDR2 is FQGNSA. The trim removed 2 bases at V and 0 bases at J, leaving 4 bases unmatched. The CDR3 is made up of 18 amino acids. The CDR3 is CASSLFPSGRANTGELFF. DNA of the CDR3: TGTGCCAGCAGCTTATTTCCTAGCGGGAGGGCGAACACCGGGGAGCTGTTTTTT.

This clone was found once. The chain recombines TRBV19 with TRBJ1-1; 10 positions agree with TRBD1. There are 15 residues in the CDR3. The V segment lost 5 bases and the J segment 4 bases; nucleotides outside the gene matches: 7. Germline-derived CDR1 and CDR2 are LNHDA and SQIVND (reference sequence). CDR3 nucleotides: TGTGCCAGTAGTCCTCGGACAGGGGGGAGCACTGAAGCTTTCTTT. Translation gives CASSPRTGGSTEAFF.